This TCR beta chain was recovered during a study of T cells in Graves' hyperthyroidism and ophthalmopathy (dated by TCRdb to about 2019). Study-level background: To identify distinguishing TCR V-J signatures, a discovery cohort of about a hundred patients was used, comprising some 45 with Graves' ophthalmopathy and around 60 with stable Graves' hyperthyroidism. In roughly six Graves' hyperthyroidism patients, the study also compared T-cell repertoires from thyroid tissue with T-cell repertoires from blood. An independent validation cohort of 18 to 20 hyperthyroidism patients and approximately 15 patients who later progressed to ophthalmopathy tested prospective prediction of ophthalmopathy. After blood sampling, hyperthyroidism patients were treated with methimazole at a starting dose of 30 mg daily, and ophthalmopathy patients were treated with high-dose intravenous methylprednisolone. According to the paper, TCR Vbeta CDR3 sequencing was carried out on 120 to 150 peripheral blood samples, which came from under 50 ophthalmopathy, 75 to 80 hyperthyroidism and around 17 progressor patients. The approximately 95 discovery patients were divided at random into training and test sets in a 7:3 ratio. Here is what the overall study found, with its caveats: In validation, the model predicted progression to ophthalmopathy a median of about 6.8 months before onset, with 65% to 71% sensitivity and about 75% specificity. Most expanded thyroid clonotypes (frequency above 0.001) were also detected in blood, a finding suggesting that blood repertoires may reflect thyroid immune responses. A model built on a 13 V-J signature distinguished ophthalmopathy from stable hyperthyroidism, reaching 85% to 90% sensitivity and around 81% specificity in cross-validation and 80%/75% in testing. No statistical method was used to fix the sample size in advance, and group allocation was not hidden from the investigators.

Turning to this clonotype: The clone's antigen remains unknown. Per-nucleotide qualities are absent, and no much larger clonotype sits a single base away.

Patients with uncontrolled infections, other autoimmune diseases, pregnancy or lactation were excluded. Clinical symptoms, serum thyroxine and TRAb, thyroid ultrasound, and orbital computed tomography formed the basis for the diagnoses. Total RNA was extracted using Trizol reagent, and RNA quality was assessed on an Agilent 2100 Bioanalyzer. The junction shows trimming of 8 bases on V and 14 bases on J, and the gene matches do not reach 28 bases of it. Counted from cysteine to phenylalanine, this CDR3 has 19 amino acids. Of all the DNA, just the CDR3 is kept, 57 bases in frame from base 1. Sequences ENHRY (CDR1) and SYGVKD (CDR2) are obtained from the germline V gene. TCR beta CDR3 regions were amplified from RNA transcripts. The first round of RT-PCR for the TCR CDR3 was performed with the HTBI primer set and the Qiagen OneStep RT-PCR kit. A second multiplex PCR round built the libraries, followed by size selection and purification. Libraries were sequenced paired-end with 100 bp reads on an Illumina HiSeq2000. Turning to the authors' computational methods: SOAPnuke was used to process the raw data, removing reads that contained adapters or uncalled bases, had a mean Phred below 15, or lacked an exact match to the constant primer or identifier. COPE v1.2.5 was used to merge the high-quality paired reads, and each unique nucleotide sequence was defined as a clonotype. Clonotypes were aligned to IMGT TRBV, TRBD and TRBJ reference segments using MiTCR v1.1. The analysis included only V-J combinations with a frequency above 0.0001, which together covered more than 98% of the repertoires. The TCS score was defined as F50 (clonal expansion) divided by E x V (chaos), with BLOSUM62-based TCRdist calculated between CDR3 peptides within each V-J. Welch's t-statistics and random forest reduced just over 500 V-J features to 13, which were used in a naive Bayes classifier (R e1071). The similarity between thyroid and blood repertoires was quantified using the Morisita-Horn index. Through fastp at Q25 and MiXCR, TCRdb rebuilt clones from the public reads, retaining in-frame beta chains. Here each entry gathers all rows of one CDR3 protein and keeps the most common genes and DNA. For this entry, the V and J calls and clone size follow TCRdb and not the study's own pipeline. In this sample the table shows 450,000 to 700,000 distinct CDR3 sequences, about half of which occur a single time. 19% of the sample rests with the top ten.

This TCR was recovered from an adult woman with Graves' disease, either hyperthyroidism or ophthalmopathy (not recorded which). This chain joins TRBV10-3 to TRBJ1-5, and TRBD1 matches 12 of the central bases. Sequenced sample: peripheral blood or thyroid tissue (not recorded which). The DNA sequence is TGTGCCATCCGCCGGGACAGGGGGCTAGGCGCCCTCGCCTTCAGCTACGAGCATTTT. Its amino acids are CAIRRDRGLGALAFSYEHF.